These 13 T cell receptor beta chains were all obtained from the same sample, sequenced in a study of blood T cell repertoires in COVID-19. Here immunoSEQ multiplex PCR was the method, and the copy in TCRdb shows in-frame clones only, minus some. In the table there are approximately 330,000 clones, 70% to 90% of which are singletons. Sequencing was performed on peripheral blood. The receptors were sampled from a woman aged 50 to 60 with active or convalescent COVID-19.

The chain employs TRBV29-1 and TRBJ1-4; possibly TRBD1 for D (5 bases). The CDR3 runs to 13 residues. Trimming took 3 bases from V and 7 from J, leaving 12 bases between them. Germline V gene sequence: CDR1 SQVTM, CDR2 ANQGSEA. CDR3 residues: CSVDGGKGEKLFF. The CDR3 coding sequence is TGCAGCGTTGACGGGGGGAAAGGTGAAAAACTGTTTTTT.

This chain joins TRBV10-3 and TRBJ1-1; D uncertain. This CDR3 has 13 residues. CDR1 and CDR2 from the germline V gene are ENHRY and SYGVKD. Trimming shortened V by 6 bases and J by 5 bases, and 13 bases separated the two germline ends. The CDR3 DNA reads as TGTGCCATCAGGGACGGGAGGGAGACTGAAGCTTTCTTT. Protein sequence: CAIRDGRETEAFF.

This clone appeared a single time. The V and J genes are TRBV4-1 and TRBJ1-1; D perhaps matches TRBD1 (5 bases). Germline-derived CDR1 and CDR2 are MGHRA and YSYEKL. V lost 2 bases to trimming and J lost 4 bases, with 14 bases between them. The CDR3 is made up of 15 amino acids. The CDR3 nucleotides read TGCGCCAGCAGCCAATCCCAGGGAACGGGCACTGAAGCTTTCTTT. This sequence encodes CASSQSQGTGTEAFF.

The chain uses TRBV4-2 and TRBJ1-6, with D possibly TRBD1 on 5 matching bases. CDR3 length: 16 amino acids. V lost 0 bases and J 8 bases, leaving 14 bases between the germline ends. Looked up from germline, CDR1 is LGHNA and CDR2 is YNFKEQ. The CDR3 coding sequence is TGTGCCAGCAGCCAAGAAAGGGGCCAGGGTGATTCACCCCTCCACTTT. Its protein product is CASSQERGQGDSPLHF.

The V and J genes are TRBV21-1 and TRBJ2-3; TRBD2, as called in the table, went unchecked against the DNA. TRBV21-1 is a known pseudogene. This CDR3 is 16 amino acids long. The CDR3 DNA follows: TGTGCCAGCAGCAACCGACTAGCGGGAGACACAGATACGCAGTATTTT. It codes for CASSNRLAGDTDTQYF.

This chain connects TRBV2 to TRBJ1-1, with D possibly being TRBD1 (5 bases). There are 14 residues in the CDR3. Germline CDR1 reads SNHLY; CDR2 reads FYNNEI. The V and J ends lost 7 bases and 1 base respectively, with 13 bases between them. DNA of the CDR3: TGTGCCAGCAAAGGGGTTGCGGCGAACACTGAAGCTTTCTTT. Amino acids: CASKGVAANTEAFF.

The chain combines TRBV7-2 with TRBJ1-2; tentative D call: TRBD1 (5 bases). The germline gives CDR1 SGHTA, CDR2 FQGNSA. Trimming pared 2 bases from V and 5 bases from J, leaving 18 bases between. The CDR3 spans 16 residues. CDR3 nucleotide sequence: TGTGCCAGCAGCTTAAATTCCCGGGGGTTGGAGTATGGCTACACCTTC. It translates to CASSLNSRGLEYGYTF.

This chain links TRBV7-2 with TRBJ2-7; a possible D gene is TRBD2 (5 bases). With 6 bases removed from V and 7 bases from J, the gap between germline ends came to 16 bases. CDR1 and CDR2 from the germline V gene are SGHTA and FQGNSA. This CDR3 is built from 13 residues. For the CDR3, the DNA is TGTGCCAGCAGTAAAAGAGGGCTGGGTGAGCAGTACTTC. Translation gives CASSKRGLGEQYF. The variable domain in full, with the rest retrieved from reference TRBV7-2 and TRBJ2-7, is GAGVSQSPSNKVTEKGKDVELRCDPISGHTALYWYRQSLGQGLEFLIYFQGNSAPDKSGLPSDRFSAERTGGSVSTLTIQRTQQEDSAVYLCASSKRGLGEQYFGPGTRLTVT.

The chain employs TRBV28 and TRBJ2-5; possible D gene TRBD2, 7 bases. CDR1 is MDHEN and CDR2 is SYDVKM in the germline V gene. The CDR3 contains 14 residues. Deletions cut 7 bases from V and 2 bases from J, with 14 bases between. CDR3 coding DNA: TGTGCCAGCAAGGGGGGGGGCTGGCAAGAGACCCAGTACTTC. Its translation is CASKGGGWQETQYF.

The V gene is TRBV2, the J gene TRBJ2-3, with D possibly matching TRBD2 (5 bases). Trimming took off 7 bases at V and 4 bases at J, with 21 bases between the two ends. The length of the CDR3 is 16 residues. Looked up from germline, CDR1 is SNHLY and CDR2 is FYNNEI. The CDR3 spells CASTTGSFRGPDTQYF. The CDR3 DNA sequence: TGTGCCAGCACTACCGGCAGTTTCAGAGGGCCAGATACGCAGTATTTT.

The chain recombines TRBV5-4 with TRBJ2-5; no definite D call. The CDR3 length is 15 residues. V lost 0 bases, J lost 5 bases, and 14 bases lay in between. Germline assignment: CDR1 SGHNT and CDR2 YYREEE (reference sequence). The CDR3 loop is CASSLVGGSGETQYF. CDR3 in DNA: TGTGCCAGCAGCTTGGTTGGTGGTTCCGGGGAGACCCAGTACTTC.

As concerns this clone: At the DNA level, this CDR3 is encoded by other sequences in the same sample as well. The gene calls are TRBV19 and TRBJ1-5; tentatively, D is TRBD1 (6 bases). The CDR3 consists of 15 residues. Trimming took off 3 bases at V and 4 bases at J, with 13 bases between the two ends. Germline loops: CDR1 LNHDA, CDR2 SQIVND (reference sequence). The CDR3 loop reads CASSIRQGSNQPQHF. DNA of the CDR3: TGTGCCAGTAGTATTCGGCAGGGGTCGAATCAGCCCCAGCATTTT.

This clone was found a few times. The chain links TRBV7-2 to TRBJ2-7, with D possibly being TRBD2 (5 bases). The V end lost 0 bases, the J end lost 1 base, and 7 bases lay between the germline ends. This CDR3 region has 14 residues. Germline lookup yields CDR1 SGHTA and CDR2 FQGNSA. In nucleotides, the CDR3 is TGTGCCAGCAGCTTAGCACGGACTTCCTACGAGCAGTACTTC. Its translation: CASSLARTSYEQYF. Full variable domain (missing parts from reference TRBV7-2 and TRBJ2-7): GAGVSQSPSNKVTEKGKDVELRCDPISGHTALYWYRQSLGQGLEFLIYFQGNSAPDKSGLPSDRFSAERTGGSVSTLTIQRTQQEDSAVYLCASSLARTSYEQYFGPGTRLTVT.